This TCR beta chain was recorded in a study of breast tumors, draining lymph nodes, adjacent tissues. The sample holds many counts of this clonotype. Its antigen is as yet unknown. TCRdb called the multiplex PCR reads again in MiXCR, with one record for every CDR3 protein. This table has 150,000 to 200,000 distinct CDR3 sequences, about 34% appearing once. This CDR3 spans 16 amino acids. The ends were cut back, 0 bases at V and 4 bases at J, with 13 bases in the middle. The V gene's germline CDR1 is LGHNA and CDR2 YNFKEQ. General study points: Tumor repertoires ranked between lymph nodes and nontumor tissue in diversity, with V and J gene preferences. Luminal-like breast cancer showed significantly higher tumor–nontumor repertoire similarity than basal-like. That most tumor T cells come from lymph nodes remained unproven. Findings are consistent with lymph node origin and intratumoral expansion of most tumor T cells.

Samples came from axillary lymph nodes draining the breast cancer. Sequencing input: axillary lymph node tissue. This chain joins TRBV4-2 and TRBJ1-3; D may be TRBD1 (6 bases). The receptor was derived from a female donor with breast cancer. Some clones in this sample may be carry-over from other donors' samples. For the CDR3, the DNA is TGTGCCAGCAGCCAAGAACAGGGATTAGCAGGAAACACCATATATTTT. Translated, it gives CASSQEQGLAGNTIYF.